Sequencing of this T cell receptor beta chain was carried out in a study of T cell repertoires in cytomegalovirus infection. This CDR3 spans 15 amino acids. The V gene lost 6 bases and the J gene lost 7 bases, with 18 bases spanning the gap. From germline, CDR1 is MNHEY and CDR2 SVGEGT. MiXCR, run by TCRdb on the reads, gives a single entry per CDR3 protein. The table records 200,000 or so distinct CDR3 sequences, about 21% of them present only once. V gene TRBV6-2 or TRBV6-3 combines with J gene TRBJ2-2, with D perhaps given as TRBD1 or TRBD2 (5 bases each). Sequencing was done on a sample of PBMCs. This sequence was found in a human donor in good health (CMV status not recorded). Some clones in this sample may be carry-over from other donors' samples. The CDR3: CASRNVGGLVGELFF. In nucleotides, the CDR3 is TGTGCCAGCAGAAATGTTGGGGGATTAGTCGGGGAGCTGTTTTTT.